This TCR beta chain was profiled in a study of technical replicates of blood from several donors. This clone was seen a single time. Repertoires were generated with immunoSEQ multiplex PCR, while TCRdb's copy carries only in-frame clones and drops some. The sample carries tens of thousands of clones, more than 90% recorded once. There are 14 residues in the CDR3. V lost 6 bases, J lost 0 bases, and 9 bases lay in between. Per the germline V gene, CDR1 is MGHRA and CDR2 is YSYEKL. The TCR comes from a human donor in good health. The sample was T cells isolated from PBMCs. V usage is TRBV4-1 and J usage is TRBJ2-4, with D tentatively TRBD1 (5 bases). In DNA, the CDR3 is TGCGCCAGCAGTCTGGGGCAAGCCAAAAACATTCAGTACTTC. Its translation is CASSLGQAKNIQYF.